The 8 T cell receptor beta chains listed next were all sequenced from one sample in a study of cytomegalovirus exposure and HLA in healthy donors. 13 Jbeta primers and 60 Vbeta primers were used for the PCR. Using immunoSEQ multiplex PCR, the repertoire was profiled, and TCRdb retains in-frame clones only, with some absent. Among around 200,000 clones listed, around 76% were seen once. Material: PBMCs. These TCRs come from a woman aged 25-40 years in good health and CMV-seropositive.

The CDR3 sequence: CASSGIAGLTDTQYF. The CDR3, as DNA: TGTGCCAGCTCCGGGATTGCGGGACTCACAGATACGCAGTATTTT. The rearrangement joins TRBV13 to TRBJ2-3; possible D gene TRBD2, 6 bases. Germline loops: CDR1 PRHDT, CDR2 FYEKMQ (reference sequence). CDR3 size: 15 residues. V was shortened by 8 bases and J by 2 bases, with 17 bases between the two germline ends.

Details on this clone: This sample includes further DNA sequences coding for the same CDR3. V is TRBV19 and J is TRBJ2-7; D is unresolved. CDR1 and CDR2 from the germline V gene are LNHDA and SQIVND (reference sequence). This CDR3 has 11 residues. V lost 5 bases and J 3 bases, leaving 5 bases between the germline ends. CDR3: CASSDNYEQYF. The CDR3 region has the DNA TGTGCCAGTAGTGACAACTACGAGCAGTACTTC.

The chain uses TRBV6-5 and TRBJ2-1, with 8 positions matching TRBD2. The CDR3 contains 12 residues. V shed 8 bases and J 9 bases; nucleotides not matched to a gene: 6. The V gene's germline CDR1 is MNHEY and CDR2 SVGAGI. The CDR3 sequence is CASSAGVSEQFF. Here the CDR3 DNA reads TGTGCCAGCTCAGCGGGAGTGTCTGAGCAGTTCTTC.

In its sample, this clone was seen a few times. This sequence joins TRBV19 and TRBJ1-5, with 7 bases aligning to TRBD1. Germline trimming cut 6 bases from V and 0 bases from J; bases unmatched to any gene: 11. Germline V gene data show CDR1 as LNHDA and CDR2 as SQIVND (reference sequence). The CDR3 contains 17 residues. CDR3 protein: CASRSRWDSDSNQPQHF. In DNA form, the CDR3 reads TGTGCCAGTAGATCGCGCTGGGACAGTGATAGCAATCAGCCCCAGCATTTT.

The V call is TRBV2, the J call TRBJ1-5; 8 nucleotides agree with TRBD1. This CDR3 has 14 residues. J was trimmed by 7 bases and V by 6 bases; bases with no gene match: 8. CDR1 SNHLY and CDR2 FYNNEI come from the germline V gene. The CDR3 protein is CASRDRVGWQPQHF. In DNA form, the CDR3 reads TGTGCCAGCAGGGACAGGGTTGGGTGGCAGCCCCAGCATTTT.

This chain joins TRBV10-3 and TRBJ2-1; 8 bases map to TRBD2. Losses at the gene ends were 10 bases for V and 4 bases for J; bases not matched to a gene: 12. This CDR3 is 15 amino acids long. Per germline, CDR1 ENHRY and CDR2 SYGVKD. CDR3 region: CATASTSGPYNEQFF. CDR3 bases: TGTGCCACGGCGAGTACTAGCGGACCTTACAATGAGCAGTTCTTC.

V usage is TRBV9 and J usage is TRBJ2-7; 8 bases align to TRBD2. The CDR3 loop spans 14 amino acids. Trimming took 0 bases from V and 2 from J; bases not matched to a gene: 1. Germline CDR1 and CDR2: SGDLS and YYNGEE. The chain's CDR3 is CASSVAGGPYEQYF. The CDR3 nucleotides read TGTGCCAGCAGCGTAGCGGGAGGGCCCTACGAGCAGTACTTC.

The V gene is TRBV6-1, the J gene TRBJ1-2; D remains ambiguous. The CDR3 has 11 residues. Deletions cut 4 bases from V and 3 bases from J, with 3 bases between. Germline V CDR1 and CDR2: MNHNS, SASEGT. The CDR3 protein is CASSAHYGYTF. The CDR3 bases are TGTGCCAGCAGTGCTCACTATGGCTACACCTTC.